The 4 T cell receptor beta chains below were found in one sample sequenced in a study of T cell responses to AZD1222 COVID-19 vaccine. Repertoires were generated with immunoSEQ multiplex PCR, while TCRdb's copy carries only in-frame clones and drops some. The sample has approximately 190,000 clones; roughly 92% are singletons. This sample comprised peripheral blood, obtained 28 days after the second AZD1222 dose. These receptors all stem from an adult who received the AZD1222 COVID-19 vaccine.

The chain combines TRBV6-5 with TRBJ1-3; D possibly corresponds to TRBD1 (5 bases). Trimming took off 7 bases at V and 0 bases at J, with 10 bases between the two ends. Germline V CDR1 and CDR2: MNHEY, SVGAGI. This CDR3 contains 14 residues. DNA of the CDR3: TGTGCCAGCACCCGGGGGGACTCTGGAAACACCATATATTTT. It specifies CASTRGDSGNTIYF.

The chain joins TRBV30 to TRBJ1-4; maybe TRBD1 (6 bases). The CDR3 runs to 12 residues. The germline CDR1 and CDR2 sequences are GTSNPN and SVGIG (reference sequence). V was trimmed by 1 base and J by 8 bases, leaving 8 bases between them. The CDR3 nucleotides are TGTGCCTGGAGTGGGAGGGGGGAAAAACTGTTTTTT. Translating it yields CAWSGRGEKLFF.

The chain couples TRBV5-1 to TRBJ2-6; 7 positions agree with TRBD2. V was clipped by 0 bases and J by 1 base; unmatched bases: 1. The CDR3 contains 16 residues. Germline assignment: CDR1 SGHRS and CDR2 YFSETQ. The CDR3 loop is CASSLDGGSGANVLTF. The CDR3 coding sequence is TGCGCCAGCAGCTTGGACGGGGGGTCTGGGGCCAACGTCCTGACTTTC. The variable domain in full, completed from reference TRBV5-1 and TRBJ2-6, reads KAGVTQTPRYLIKTRGQQVTLSCSPISGHRSVSWYQQTPGQGLQFLFEYFSETQRNKGNFPGRFSGRQFSNSRSEMNVSTLELGDSALYLCASSLDGGSGANVLTFGAGSRLTVL.

This chain connects TRBV19 to TRBJ1-1; 7 bases map to TRBD1. The length of the CDR3 is 13 residues. With 8 bases clipped from V and 3 bases from J, the junction kept 6 bases outside the gene matches. Germline V gives CDR1 LNHDA, CDR2 SQIVND (reference sequence). CDR3 sequence: CASYSGGYTEAFF. DNA of the CDR3: TGTGCCAGTTACTCAGGGGGGTACACTGAAGCTTTCTTT.